One and the same sample provided the 16 T cell receptor beta chains below, sequenced in a study of cytomegalovirus exposure and HLA in healthy donors. Vbeta (60) and Jbeta (13) primers were used in the PCR. TCRdb's table, derived via immunoSEQ multiplex PCR, lists solely in-frame clones and lacks some. The sample lists 90,000 to 120,000 clones, about 79% occurring once. Material: PBMCs. These receptors were obtained from a female donor in good health and CMV-seropositive.

The chain employs TRBV4-1 and TRBJ1-3; D remains ambiguous. There are 15 residues in the CDR3. In germline, CDR1 is MGHRA, CDR2 YSYEKL. V was cut by 3 bases and J by 0 bases, with 9 bases left in between. CDR3 nucleotides: TGCGCCAGCAGCCACCCATTCAGCTCTGGAAACACCATATATTTT. It encodes CASSHPFSSGNTIYF.

The chain employs TRBV7-2 and TRBJ1-6; D is possibly TRBD1 (6 bases). V lost 5 bases to trimming and J lost 10 bases, with 18 bases between them. Looked up from germline, CDR1 is SGHTA and CDR2 is FQGNSA. CDR3 length: 15 residues. The CDR3 sequence is CASSPGGGVRSPLHF. CDR3 bases: TGTGCCAGCAGCCCCGGGGGGGGCGTAAGGTCACCCCTCCACTTT. The full variable domain, its missing parts supplied by reference TRBV7-2 and TRBJ1-6, is GAGVSQSPSNKVTEKGKDVELRCDPISGHTALYWYRQSLGQGLEFLIYFQGNSAPDKSGLPSDRFSAERTGGSVSTLTIQRTQQEDSAVYLCASSPGGGVRSPLHFGNGTRLTVT.

This chain connects TRBV5-4 to TRBJ1-2, with D maybe TRBD1 (6 bases). The CDR3 extends over 15 amino acids. Trimming took off 2 bases at V and 2 bases at J, with 13 bases between the two ends. CDR1 SGHNT and CDR2 YYREEE come from the germline V gene (reference sequence). The CDR3 coding sequence is TGTGCCAGCAGCTTTACGTCAGGGACAAACTATGGCTACACCTTC. Translated, it gives CASSFTSGTNYGYTF.

The chain recombines TRBV7-2 with TRBJ2-7; maybe TRBD1 (9 bases). Trimming took 3 bases from V and 3 from J, leaving 21 bases between them. Germline lookup yields CDR1 SGHTA and CDR2 FQGNSA. The CDR3 length is 17 residues. CDR3 DNA sequence: TGTGCCAGCAGCTTCAGGGACAGGGCGGGGGGCTACTACGAGCAGTACTTC. Its protein product is CASSFRDRAGGYYEQYF. The full variable domain, rest sourced from reference TRBV7-2 and TRBJ2-7, is GAGVSQSPSNKVTEKGKDVELRCDPISGHTALYWYRQSLGQGLEFLIYFQGNSAPDKSGLPSDRFSAERTGGSVSTLTIQRTQQEDSAVYLCASSFRDRAGGYYEQYFGPGTRLTVT.

J is TRBJ2-5 and V is TRBV10-2; D is uncertain. Germline assignment: CDR1 WSHSY and CDR2 SAAADI. Trimming shortened V by 3 bases and J by 1 base, and 6 bases separated the two germline ends. This CDR3 has 13 amino acids. The CDR3 loop reads CASSETFQETQYF. The CDR3 DNA sequence: TGCGCCAGCAGTGAAACTTTCCAAGAGACCCAGTACTTC.

The V gene is TRBV4-1, the J gene TRBJ2-7; tentatively, D is TRBD2 (6 bases). Germline values: CDR1 MGHRA, CDR2 YSYEKL. V was shortened by 1 base and J by 2 bases, with 15 bases between the two germline ends. The CDR3 runs 16 residues. The CDR3 region has the DNA TGCGCCAGCAGCCAAGCATTCGGTCTAGCGACCTACGAGCAGTACTTC. Protein: CASSQAFGLATYEQYF.

The chain combines TRBV19 with TRBJ1-4; D not certain. Trimming removed 2 bases from V and 0 bases from J, with 4 bases in between. This CDR3 has 14 amino acids. Germline V lookup: CDR1 LNHDA, CDR2 SQIVND (reference sequence). CDR3 DNA: TGTGCCAGTAGTATACCAGCAACTAATGAAAAACTGTTTTTT. It codes for CASSIPATNEKLFF.

The chain employs TRBV7-2 and TRBJ2-1; 7 nucleotides align to TRBD1. In germline, CDR1 is SGHTA, CDR2 FQGNSA. V shed 3 bases, J shed 7 bases, and the junction held 6 bases outside the gene matches. The CDR3 runs to 14 residues. CDR3 amino acids: CASSLGRGSNEQFF. The CDR3 DNA sequence: TGTGCCAGCAGCTTGGGCAGGGGGTCGAATGAGCAGTTCTTC.

Only a few counts were recorded for this clone. The rearrangement joins TRBV4-2 to TRBJ2-2, with D maybe TRBD1 (5 bases). With 1 base removed from V and 0 bases from J, the gap between germline ends came to 9 bases. Per germline, CDR1 LGHNA and CDR2 YNFKEQ. CDR3 length: 16 residues. CDR3 DNA sequence: TGTGCCAGCAGCCAAGGGCGGACAACGAACACCGGGGAGCTGTTTTTT. Protein: CASSQGRTTNTGELFF.

The chain carries TRBV7-2 and TRBJ1-6; 9 bases are shared with TRBD1. V trimming: 5 bases; J trimming: 14 bases; junction bases outside the gene matches: 7. The CDR3 length is 13 residues. The germline CDR1 and CDR2 sequences are SGHTA and FQGNSA. CDR3 amino acids: CASSMGQGRSLHF. The CDR3, as DNA: TGTGCCAGCAGCATGGGACAGGGACGATCCCTCCACTTT.

This clone came up a few times. The rearrangement uses TRBV7-7 and TRBJ2-2; 12 bases agree with TRBD2. Per germline, CDR1 SSHAT and CDR2 FNYEAQ (reference sequence). This CDR3 has 18 amino acids. With 4 bases clipped from V and 7 bases from J, the junction kept 13 bases outside the gene matches. CDR3: CASSSAHGGLAGNGELFF. The CDR3 bases are TGTGCCAGCAGCTCCGCCCACGGTGGACTAGCGGGGAACGGGGAGCTGTTTTTT. Complete variable domain (other parts from reference TRBV7-7 and TRBJ2-2): GAGVSQSPRYKVTKRGQDVTLRCDPISSHATLYWYQQALGQGPEFLTYFNYEAQPDKSGLPSDRFSAERPEGSISTLTIQRTEQRDSAMYRCASSSAHGGLAGNGELFFGEGSRLTVL.

The chain couples TRBV14 to TRBJ2-1; 11 bases are shared with TRBD2. This CDR3 region has 15 residues. V lost 5 bases, J lost 4 bases, and 4 bases stayed unmatched. In germline, CDR1 is SGHDN, CDR2 FVKESK. CDR3 sequence reads: CASSSGLAAYNEQFF. The CDR3 bases are TGTGCCAGCAGCTCGGGACTAGCGGCTTACAATGAGCAGTTCTTC.

The V gene is TRBV6-1, the J gene TRBJ2-7; D may be TRBD1 (5 bases). From germline, CDR1 is MNHNS and CDR2 SASEGT. The CDR3 contains 12 residues. Trimming took off 3 bases at V and 4 bases at J, with 7 bases between the two ends. As DNA, the CDR3 is TGTGCCAGCAGTGACCCAGGGTACGAGCAGTACTTC. It is translated as CASSDPGYEQYF.

J is TRBJ1-1 and V is TRBV5-4; maybe TRBD1 (6 bases). This CDR3 contains 15 residues. Germline CDR1 reads SGHNT; CDR2 reads YYREEE (reference sequence). V was cut by 4 bases and J by 1 base, with 14 bases left in between. The CDR3 spells CASSHSLGQNTEAFF. Here the CDR3 DNA reads TGTGCCAGCAGCCACTCGCTGGGACAGAACACTGAAGCTTTCTTT.

The genes are TRBV6-1 and TRBJ1-2; a possible D gene is TRBD1 (6 bases). The CDR3 has 16 residues. The germline V gene has CDR1 MNHNS and CDR2 SASEGT. Trimming removed 2 bases at V and 7 bases at J, with 20 bases between. The CDR3 here is CASSERSAGVRGGYTF. CDR3 bases: TGTGCCAGCAGTGAAAGGTCCGCAGGGGTAAGGGGTGGCTACACCTTC.

V gene TRBV7-9 combines with J gene TRBJ2-3, with 10 bases aligning to TRBD2. Germline CDR1 reads SEHNR; CDR2 reads FQNEAQ (reference sequence). The CDR3 contains 18 residues. Losses at the gene ends were 2 bases for V and 4 bases for J; bases not matched to a gene: 12. The CDR3 spells CASSLRPGLATGADTQYF. CDR3 bases: TGTGCCAGCAGCTTACGTCCGGGACTAGCGACGGGCGCAGATACGCAGTATTTT.